These 21 T cell receptor beta chains were all obtained from the same sample, sequenced in a study of shared clonotypes between healthy human individuals. Naive CD8 isolation took CD45RO-negative cells positively selected for CCR7 and excluded terminally differentiated effector memory CD45RA+ cells. Profiling relied on immunoSEQ multiplex PCR, and the TCRdb table lists in-frame clones only, not all of them. The data hold around 2,000,000 clones, with approximately 94% observed a single time. Sequencing used naive CD8+ T cells sorted from blood. These receptors came from a man aged 18 to 30 in good health.

The CDR3 is CASSPVLNTGELFF. The CDR3 coding sequence is TGTGCCAGTAGTCCAGTCTTAAACACCGGGGAGCTGTTTTTT. The J gene is TRBJ2-2, the V gene TRBV19; D uncertain. Germline V gene data show CDR1 as LNHDA and CDR2 as SQIVND (reference sequence). CDR3 length equals 14 residues. V lost 5 bases, J lost 2 bases, and 9 bases lay in between. Drawing the rest from reference TRBV19 and TRBJ2-2, the complete variable domain is DGGITQSPKYLFRKEGQNVTLSCEQNLNHDAMYWYRQDPGQGLRLIYYSQIVNDFQKGDIAEGYSVSREKKESFPLTVTSAQKNPTAFYLCASSPVLNTGELFFGEGSRLTVL.

J is TRBJ2-7 and V is TRBV4-2, with D uncertain. The CDR3 is made up of 13 amino acids. V was shortened by 1 base and J by 5 bases, with 9 bases between the two germline ends. Germline V gene data show CDR1 as LGHNA and CDR2 as YNFKEQ. DNA of the CDR3: TGTGCCAGCAGCCAAGTTTCAGGCGACGAGCAGTACTTC. Residues: CASSQVSGDEQYF.

The chain employs TRBV19 and TRBJ1-6; D not certain. The germline V gene encodes CDR1 LNHDA and CDR2 SQIVND (reference sequence). Trimming cost V 7 bases and J 5 bases, with 6 bases left between them. This CDR3 has 12 residues. This CDR3 is CASNSNNSPLHF. The CDR3 nucleotides are TGTGCCAGTAATAGTAATAATTCACCCCTCCACTTT.

The chain employs TRBV30 and TRBJ2-2; 7 nucleotides agree with TRBD1. Germline CDR1 and CDR2: GTSNPN and SVGIG (reference sequence). The CDR3 consists of 17 residues. Trimming at V came to 7 bases and at J to 0 bases, leaving 14 bases not matched to a gene. CDR3 sequence: CAFKPGGTATNTGELFF. The CDR3 coding sequence is TGTGCCTTTAAACCCGGTGGGACAGCCACGAACACCGGGGAGCTGTTTTTT.

The V call is TRBV5-1, the J call TRBJ1-1; 9 bases are shared with TRBD1. CDR1 is SGHRS, CDR2 YFSETQ, per germline. Trimming at V came to 9 bases and at J to 4 bases, leaving 7 bases not matched to a gene. This CDR3 is built from 13 residues. The CDR3 here is CATRKQGATEAFF. CDR3 in DNA: TGCGCCACCCGGAAACAGGGGGCCACTGAAGCTTTCTTT.

The chain links TRBV10-3 to TRBJ1-1, with 9 nucleotides matching TRBD1. This CDR3 spans 14 amino acids. With 4 bases clipped from V and 4 bases from J, the junction kept 4 bases outside the gene matches. Germline CDR1 is ENHRY and CDR2 is SYGVKD. CDR3 loop: CAISGDRDGTEAFF. CDR3 sequence (DNA): TGTGCCATCAGTGGGGACAGGGATGGCACTGAAGCTTTCTTT.

V usage is TRBV7-2 and J usage is TRBJ2-1; D not resolved. The length of the CDR3 is 11 residues. Trimming stripped 4 bases from V and 9 bases from J, with 7 bases between. Germline V gene data show CDR1 as SGHTA and CDR2 as FQGNSA. CDR3 nucleotide sequence: TGTGCCAGCAGCTCCCTTAGTGAGCAGTTCTTC. Translation gives CASSSLSEQFF. Full variable domain (missing parts from reference TRBV7-2 and TRBJ2-1): GAGVSQSPSNKVTEKGKDVELRCDPISGHTALYWYRQSLGQGLEFLIYFQGNSAPDKSGLPSDRFSAERTGGSVSTLTIQRTQQEDSAVYLCASSSLSEQFFGPGTRLTVL.

The chain has TRBV12-5 and TRBJ2-1; TRBD2 might be the D (6 bases). V lost 0 bases and J 8 bases, leaving 14 bases between the germline ends. From germline, CDR1 is LGHNT and CDR2 FRNRAP. The CDR3 extends over 15 amino acids. CDR3 amino acids: CASGLVLVGSYEQFF. In DNA form, the CDR3 reads TGTGCTAGTGGTTTGGTATTAGTCGGGAGTTATGAGCAGTTCTTC. Full variable domain (rest looked up from reference TRBV12-5 and TRBJ2-1): DARVTQTPRHKVTEMGQEVTMRCQPILGHNTVFWYRQTMMQGLELLAYFRNRAPLDDSGMPKDRFSAEMPDATLATLKIQPSEPRDSAVYFCASGLVLVGSYEQFFGPGTRLTVL.

The chain combines TRBV5-5 with TRBJ2-7; D gene unclear. Trimming pared 0 bases from V and 2 bases from J, leaving 9 bases between. The CDR3 is 14 residues long. Per the germline V gene, CDR1 is SGHKS and CDR2 is YYEKEE (reference sequence). The CDR3 spells CASSLGRTTYEQYF. The CDR3 bases are TGTGCCAGCAGCTTGGGCCGCACCACCTACGAGCAGTACTTC.

The gene calls are TRBV4-3 and TRBJ1-5, with D hard to call. The V gene lost 0 bases and the J gene lost 7 bases, with 13 bases spanning the gap. The CDR3 covers 15 residues. Looked up from germline, CDR1 is LGHNA and CDR2 is YSLEER. CDR3 residues: CASSQDRNLGQPQHF. As DNA, the CDR3 is TGCGCCAGCAGCCAAGATCGAAACCTTGGCCAGCCCCAGCATTTT.

This chain links TRBV7-9 with TRBJ1-1; TRBD1 aligns across 8 bases. CDR1 and CDR2 (germline): SEHNR, FQNEAQ (reference sequence). V was pared by 11 bases and J by 3 bases, with 5 bases of the junction left unmatched. CDR3 length: 12 residues. DNA of the CDR3: TGTGCCGGACAGGGTATGGACACTGAAGCTTTCTTT. It yields the protein CAGQGMDTEAFF. The full variable domain, in which reference TRBV7-9 and TRBJ1-1 provide the parts outside the CDR3, is DTGVSQNPRHKITKRGQNVTFRCDPISEHNRLYWYRQTLGQGPEFLTYFQNEAQLEKSRLLSDRFSAERPKGSFSTLEIQRTEQGDSAMYLCAGQGMDTEAFFGQGTRLTVV.

V is TRBV2 and J is TRBJ1-5, with D tentatively TRBD1 (5 bases). Germline V CDR1 and CDR2: SNHLY, FYNNEI. The CDR3 is 14 residues long. V gave up 3 bases and J gave up 5 bases, with 11 bases separating them. The CDR3 DNA is TGTGCCAGCAGTGAGGGGCCCACGTATCAGCCCCAGCATTTT. Translated: CASSEGPTYQPQHF.

The chain joins TRBV9 to TRBJ1-2; D call uncertain. Trimming cost V 6 bases and J 0 bases, with 12 bases left between them. Germline CDR1 is SGDLS and CDR2 is YYNGEE. The length of the CDR3 is 14 residues. The CDR3 loop is CASMGGLSNYGYTF. CDR3 DNA sequence: TGTGCCAGCATGGGAGGGCTTTCTAACTATGGCTACACCTTC.

DNA for the CDR3: TGTGCCAGCAGCGTAAACGGGCGAGGCTACACCTTC. Translation: CASSVNGRGYTF. The chain uses TRBV9 and TRBJ1-2; no firm D call. Trimming pared 1 base from V and 8 bases from J, leaving 9 bases between. Germline V gene data show CDR1 as SGDLS and CDR2 as YYNGEE. CDR3 length equals 12 residues.

This clone was seen just once. The chain carries TRBV6-5 and TRBJ2-1; D remains ambiguous. This CDR3 has 13 residues. V lost 4 bases and J 5 bases, leaving 9 bases between the germline ends. Germline CDR1 and CDR2: MNHEY and SVGAGI. CDR3 in amino acids: CASSFAEDNEQFF. In DNA form, the CDR3 reads TGTGCCAGCAGTTTCGCAGAGGACAATGAGCAGTTCTTC.

The chain joins TRBV7-9 to TRBJ2-7; 8 bases align to TRBD1. Germline CDR1 and CDR2: SEHNR and FQNEAQ (reference sequence). The CDR3 extends over 16 amino acids. V lost 5 bases, J lost 0 bases, and 9 bases stayed unmatched. CDR3 residues: CASSPPRGQDSYEQYF. The CDR3 coding sequence is TGTGCCAGCAGCCCACCTCGGGGACAGGACTCCTACGAGCAGTACTTC.

The gene calls are TRBV27 and TRBJ2-7; 7 bases line up with TRBD1. The CDR3 loop spans 17 amino acids. Unmatched junction bases numbered 17, after V lost 2 bases and J lost 7 bases. Germline values: CDR1 MNHEY, CDR2 SMNVEV (reference sequence). CDR3 sequence (DNA): TGTGCCAGCAGTTTAAGGCGCGACAGGGTCGGACTGAGAGAGCAGTACTTC. It encodes CASSLRRDRVGLREQYF.

The V and J genes are TRBV6-5 and TRBJ2-3, with 8 bases lining up with TRBD2. Germline V gene lookup returns CDR1 MNHEY and CDR2 SVGAGI. The length of the CDR3 is 11 residues. The trim removed 4 bases at V and 14 bases at J, leaving 5 bases unmatched. The DNA for the CDR3 is TGTGCCAGCAGTTTGGGACTAGATCTGTATTTT. As protein: CASSLGLDLYF.

Concerning this clone itself: Additional DNA sequences in this sample encode the identical CDR3. The V gene is TRBV5-1, the J gene TRBJ1-1; D gene uncertain. V lost 2 bases and J 1 base, leaving 9 bases between the germline ends. The CDR3 consists of 14 residues. Germline values: CDR1 SGHRS, CDR2 YFSETQ. The CDR3 loop is CASSLGSENTEAFF. The CDR3 DNA reads as TGCGCCAGCAGCTTAGGTTCGGAGAACACTGAAGCTTTCTTT.

This chain links TRBV5-5 with TRBJ1-5, with D possibly TRBD1 on 5 matching bases. Germline-derived CDR1 and CDR2 are SGHKS and YYEKEE (reference sequence). The CDR3 has 15 residues. V lost 0 bases, J lost 0 bases, and 7 bases lay in between. CDR3 bases: TGTGCCAGCAGCTTGGGACAGTCTAGCAATCAGCCCCAGCATTTT. This sequence encodes CASSLGQSSNQPQHF.

The chain uses TRBV7-9 and TRBJ1-5; 9 bases agree with TRBD1. The germline V gene encodes CDR1 SEHNR and CDR2 FQNEAQ (reference sequence). V dropped 8 bases and J dropped 2; count of bases not matched to a gene: 7. The length of the CDR3 is 15 residues. The CDR3 DNA reads TGTGCCAGCGGCGAACAGGGGGCAGGCAATCAGCCCCAGCATTTT. It translates to CASGEQGAGNQPQHF.